The sequence of this T cell receptor beta chain was determined in a study of PD-L1 blockade in urothelial cancer listed by TCRdb under 2017. Broadly, across the study: Every patient began therapy around 2014 and was given atezolizumab 1,200 mg intravenously every 3 weeks. About 85% of the roughly 29 patients were identified as males with urothelial cancer of bladder origin, and a prior smoking history was reported by 18 of 29 patients. Patients had an ECOG performance status of 0 or 1 and had received between 0 and 3 prior chemotherapy regimens. Blood samples were analyzed 3 weeks after the start of treatment (second dose) and 6 weeks after the start of treatment. A median of about 150,000 T cells and some 84,000 unique TCRs was obtained from blood samples, and a median clonality of approximately 0.086 was observed. Somatic, immune and clinical correlates of response to PD-L1 blockade with atezolizumab in urothelial cancer were the focus of an exploratory multi-omic analysis. Pretreatment tumor samples and matched peripheral blood, collected serially before and after atezolizumab treatment, underwent TCR sequencing. Progression-free survival longer than 6 months counted as durable clinical benefit, and TCR features were additionally tested against both progression-free and overall survival. Whole exome sequencing and RNA sequencing of pretreatment tumors were performed alongside TCR sequencing in the same patients. Roughly 9 patients reached durable clinical benefit, while 20 patients did not. Some 30 patients had pretreatment blood TCR-seq, some 25 had at least one posttreatment blood collection, and some 25 had tumor TCR-seq.

Findings and caveats that apply to the study as a whole: A pretreatment peripheral blood TCR clonality below the median was linked to improved progression-free and overall survival. Because of the small sample size (n = 29) and the many exploratory analyses performed, the results are intended to be regarded as hypothesis-generating. Patients with durable benefit showed greater expansion of tumor-associated TCR clones in peripheral blood 3 weeks after starting treatment (n ≈ 21, p = 0.022).

Synthetic TCR analog templates were spiked into each PCR to estimate absolute template abundance from read counts. TCRbeta CDR3 regions were amplified from genomic DNA with bias-controlled V and J gene primers using the immunoSEQ assay. Sequencing of rearranged TCRbeta segments was done at approximately 20X coverage. In the paper's pipeline: Sequencing errors were corrected by clustering, and CDR3s were annotated against IMGT so that V, D and J genes could be assigned. Out-of-frame and stop-codon sequences were excluded, and only productive TCRbeta rearrangements were used in downstream analyses. To compute clonality, Shannon entropy was normalized by the log of the number of unique productive sequences and then subtracted from one. Clones differing between time points or between blood and tumor were identified using Fisher's exact test with Benjamini-Hochberg correction, with an adjusted p below 0.01 applied as the threshold. Here the immuneACCESS table is served through TCRdb, limited to in-frame sequences with V and J called. Missing clones are a known gap in these copies; in checked studies unresolved V genes cover under half, and the rest lacks a known reason. That table is the source of V, J and clone size, and D and trimming were worked out from the DNA. This sample is represented by some 48,000 clones; approximately 83% of them were singletons. 10% of the sample rests with the top ten.

The CDR3 measures 15 amino acids from cysteine to phenylalanine. The kept DNA is CDR3 alone, 45 bases in frame from the first base. The germline V gene encodes CDR1 MGHRA and CDR2 YSYEKL. The junction carries 14 bases between V and J, which are trimmed by 0 bases and 8 bases respectively. On this clone: The antigen it recognizes is unknown. Base quality data are lacking; no much larger clone is found one base away.

The intended sense of this specimen's time point label: peripheral blood 6 weeks after treatment start. A total of around 30 patients with locally advanced or metastatic urothelial carcinoma, treated at Memorial Sloan Kettering on a trial protocol, made up the cohort. Peripheral blood mononuclear cells were collected pretreatment and during treatment, with between 1 and 8 total time points per patient. The Qiagen DNeasy Blood extraction kit was used to purify genomic DNA from total PBMCs and from tumor samples. PBMCs were collected pretreatment and during treatment, and were isolated and stored as previously described.

The TCR originated in a man in his sixties with urothelial cancer. Material: PBMCs, obtained around atezolizumab (anti-PD-L1) treatment. The rearrangement joined TRBV4-1 to TRBJ2-1; the D gene lacks a confident call. The CDR3: CASSQDLDSRYEQFF. The DNA sequence follows: TGCGCCAGCAGCCAAGATTTGGATTCGCGGTATGAGCAGTTCTTC.